This T cell receptor (beta chain) was sequenced for a study of shared clonotypes between healthy human individuals. Only in-frame clones appear in the TCRdb table, and some are missing; sequencing was by immunoSEQ multiplex PCR. The sample includes some 2.1 million clones, 95% of them seen just once. The CDR3 contains 17 residues. With V trimmed by 0 bases and J by 2 bases, 7 bases remained unmatched. The germline V gene encodes CDR1 GTSNPN and CDR2 SVGIG (reference sequence). Material for sequencing was naive CD4+ T cells sorted from blood. Subset: CD45RA+ positively selected. The chain combines TRBV30 with TRBJ2-7; 13 nucleotides agree with TRBD2. The source is a man aged 18 to 30 in good health. This CDR3 reads CAWSVRRTSGGPYEQYF. The CDR3 nucleotides are TGTGCCTGGAGTGTACGGAGGACTAGCGGGGGACCCTACGAGCAGTACTTC.